This T cell receptor (beta chain) was captured by sequencing in a study of shared clonotypes between healthy human individuals. Study-wide findings and caveats: The low donor count limited represented genetic and exposure-history diversity. Investigators collected only blood, and repertoires in tissues likely differ.

Turning to this clone: Its target is not known.

Per the authors' pipeline: Quality scores were absent from the junction-only immunoSEQ sequences, so filtering differed. Sequenced by immunoSEQ multiplex PCR; TCRdb stores in-frame clones only, minus some. That table furnishes V, J and clone size, whereas the DNA furnished D and trimming. The sample holds over 2 million clones, about 95% seen once. Naive CD8 cells lacked CD45RO, underwent positive selection for CCR7 and left out terminally differentiated effector memory CD45RA+ cells. The germline V gene has CDR1 SGHNT and CDR2 YYREEE (reference sequence). The V segment lost 4 bases and the J segment 6 bases; nucleotides outside the gene matches: 3. The CDR3 extends over 14 amino acids.

Sequenced: naive CD8+ T cells sorted from blood. This clonotype was sampled from a young man in good health. The chain links TRBV5-4 to TRBJ2-1; 11 nucleotides match TRBD1. The CDR3 nucleotides are TGTGCCAGCAGCGTCGGGACAGGGGGCAATGAGCAGTTCTTC. Translation gives CASSVGTGGNEQFF.